This T cell receptor (beta chain) appears in the sequencing data of a study of shared clonotypes between healthy human individuals. Regarding the study as a whole: Rarefaction exposed incomplete sorted-subset sequencing despite large depth.

Turning to this clone: Its antigen is not identified.

The CDR3 has 18 amino acids. Germline assignment: CDR1 MGHRA and CDR2 YSYEKL. V was clipped by 0 bases and J by 2 bases; unmatched bases: 9. The authors loaded 200 ng DNA, 25,000 to 30,000 T cell genomes, into sorted-subset replicate PCRs. The protocol was immunoSEQ multiplex PCR, while the TCRdb copy is restricted to in-frame clones and leaves out a portion. The profile shows over a million clones, around 98% of them singletons. Those who donated were healthy HIV-negative adults, with no recent acute infections or vaccinations reported. The CD4+ fraction was divided into a CD45RA+ naive subset and a CD45RA-negative memory subset.

The sequenced sample consisted of naive CD4+ T cells sorted from blood. The subset denotes: CD45RA+ positively selected. The clonotype comes from a man in his thirties or forties in good health. The chain has TRBV4-1 and TRBJ2-2; 7 bases match TRBD1. This CDR3 is CASSQDGAGTANTGELFF. Here the CDR3 DNA reads TGCGCCAGCAGCCAAGATGGGGCCGGGACAGCTAACACCGGGGAGCTGTTTTTT.